This is a list of T cell receptor beta chains from one sample in a study of blood T cell repertoires in COVID-19. Clones were read by immunoSEQ multiplex PCR, and TCRdb kept only the in-frame ones, dropping some. The sample carries a few hundred thousand clones, approximately 88% recorded once. Sequencing was performed on PBMCs or T cells enriched from blood (not recorded which). These receptors all come from a man between 18 and 35 years old with acute COVID-19. The CDR3 runs from the conserved cysteine through the conserved F or W. The D gene is left open where the match is weak. Expanded clones get a size class; other rows say once, few or many, or leave the size out.

size: -
J: TRBJ2-1
V: TRBV9
D: TRBD2
CDR3: CASSDTSGRNEQFF
DNA: TGTGCCAGCAGCGATACTAGCGGGAGAAATGAGCAGTTCTTC

size: -
J: TRBJ2-1
V: TRBV10-1
D: -
CDR3: CASSESVLPSEQFF
DNA: TGCGCCAGCAGTGAGTCGGTCCTTCCCAGTGAGCAGTTCTTC

size: -
J: TRBJ1-2
V: TRBV5-1
D: -
CDR3: CASSLDRTYGYTF
DNA: TGCGCCAGCAGCTTGGACAGGACCTATGGCTACACCTTC

size: -
J: TRBJ2-5
V: TRBV10-2
D: -
CDR3: CASSDESLGRETQYF
DNA: TGCGCCAGCAGTGATGAGAGCCTAGGCCGGGAGACCCAGTACTTC

size: -
J: TRBJ1-2
V: TRBV9
D: -
CDR3: CASSGGSASGYTF
DNA: TGTGCCAGCAGCGGTGGTAGCGCTTCGGGCTACACCTTC

size: -
J: TRBJ2-3
V: TRBV19
D: TRBD2
CDR3: CASSPRLAEADTQYF
DNA: TGTGCCAGTAGTCCCCGACTAGCGGAGGCAGATACGCAGTATTTT

size: -
J: TRBJ2-4
V: TRBV30
D: TRBD1
CDR3: CAWSTGGKNIQYF
DNA: TGTGCCTGGAGCACAGGGGGCAAAAACATTCAGTACTTC

size: -
J: TRBJ2-7
V: TRBV7-8
D: TRBD2
CDR3: CASSSRWTSDYEQYF
DNA: TGTGCCAGCAGCTCCCGCTGGACTAGCGATTACGAGCAGTACTTC

size: few
J: TRBJ2-1
V: TRBV7-9
D: TRBD2
CDR3: CASSPPTSASSYNEQFF
DNA: TGTGCCAGCAGCCCCCCAACTAGCGCATCCTCCTACAATGAGCAGTTCTTC

size: -
J: TRBJ2-7
V: TRBV29-1
D: -
CDR3: CSVVSYEQYF
DNA: TGCAGCGTTGTTAGTTACGAGCAGTACTTC

size: -
J: TRBJ2-1
V: TRBV2
D: TRBD2
CDR3: CASSVLAGGHNEQFF
DNA: TGTGCCAGCAGTGTACTAGCGGGAGGGCATAATGAGCAGTTCTTC

size: -
J: TRBJ2-5
V: TRBV9
D: -
CDR3: CASSVGRGGETQYF
DNA: TGTGCCAGCAGCGTAGGGCGGGGCGGGGAGACCCAGTACTTC

size: few
J: TRBJ2-7
V: TRBV19
D: TRBD1
CDR3: CASTLGQGTYEQYF
DNA: TGTGCCAGTACTCTTGGACAGGGGACCTACGAGCAGTACTTC

size: -
J: TRBJ2-1
V: TRBV2
D: TRBD2
CDR3: CASSEELAALGNEQFF
DNA: TGTGCCAGCAGTGAGGAACTAGCGGCCCTTGGTAATGAGCAGTTCTTC

size: -
J: TRBJ2-5
V: TRBV7-3
D: TRBD1
CDR3: CASSPDRDQETQYF
DNA: TGTGCCAGCAGCCCTGACAGGGACCAAGAGACCCAGTACTTC

size: -
J: TRBJ2-1
V: TRBV7-9
D: -
CDR3: CASSPLQAGPYNEQFF
DNA: TGTGCCAGCAGCCCCCTTCAGGCAGGGCCTTACAATGAGCAGTTCTTC

size: once
J: TRBJ2-3
V: TRBV4-1
D: -
CDR3: CASSLTGSTDTQYF
DNA: TGCGCCAGCAGCCTGACAGGAAGCACAGATACGCAGTATTTT

size: -
J: TRBJ1-4
V: TRBV19
D: -
CDR3: CATSEGTATNEKLFF
DNA: TGTGCCACCTCCGAGGGAACTGCTACTAATGAAAAACTGTTTTTT

size: -
J: TRBJ1-5
V: TRBV18
D: TRBD1
CDR3: CASSPGTGDVQPQHF
DNA: TGTGCCAGCTCACCTGGGACAGGGGACGTGCAGCCCCAGCATTTT

size: few
J: TRBJ2-2
V: TRBV18
D: TRBD2
CDR3: CASSPLGLAGLSTGELFF
DNA: TGTGCCAGCTCACCATTGGGACTAGCGGGACTGAGCACCGGGGAGCTGTTTTTT

size: -
J: TRBJ2-3
V: TRBV7-2
D: TRBD2
CDR3: CASSLVLSAGRPSTDTQYF
DNA: TGTGCCAGCAGCTTAGTGTTGTCAGCGGGACGGCCTAGCACAGATACGCAGTATTTT

size: -
J: TRBJ2-2
V: TRBV4-1
D: TRBD2
CDR3: CASSHGGRANGELFF
DNA: TGCGCCAGCAGCCACGGCGGGAGGGCCAACGGGGAGCTGTTTTTT

size: -
J: TRBJ1-2
V: TRBV29-1
D: -
CDR3: CSGGDRYGYTF
DNA: TGCAGCGGCGGGGACCGCTATGGCTACACCTTC

size: -
J: TRBJ2-4
V: TRBV2
D: -
CDR3: CASREGGTEAKNIQYF
DNA: TGTGCCAGCAGGGAAGGAGGGACAGAAGCCAAAAACATTCAGTACTTC

size: -
J: TRBJ2-3
V: TRBV1
D: -
CDR3: CTSSPPPNLAGEAGTDTQYF
DNA: TGCACCAGCAGCCCCCCCCCGAATCTAGCGGGAGAGGCCGGCACAGATACGCAGTATTTT

size: once
J: TRBJ2-1
V: TRBV4-1
D: TRBD2
CDR3: CASGLAGASNEQFF
DNA: TGCGCCAGCGGACTAGCGGGCGCCTCCAATGAGCAGTTCTTC

size: -
J: TRBJ2-7
V: TRBV27
D: -
CDR3: CASSQTRESSYEQYF
DNA: TGTGCCAGCAGTCAAACTCGGGAGAGCTCCTACGAGCAGTACTTC

size: -
J: TRBJ2-2
V: TRBV4-2
D: -
CDR3: CASSQGGTSLTGELFF
DNA: TGTGCCAGCAGCCAAGGGGGGACATCCCTAACCGGGGAGCTGTTTTTT

size: -
J: TRBJ1-4
V: TRBV6-5
D: -
CDR3: CASSDWGKTGGELFF
DNA: TGTGCCAGCAGCGACTGGGGGAAAACGGGAGGGGAACTGTTTTTT

size: -
J: TRBJ2-5
V: TRBV9
D: -
CDR3: CASSGTPQETQYF
DNA: TGTGCCAGCAGCGGGACTCCCCAAGAGACCCAGTACTTC

size: many
J: TRBJ1-2
V: TRBV7-2
D: TRBD1
CDR3: CASSTNQGANYGYTF
DNA: TGTGCCAGCAGCACCAACCAGGGGGCTAACTATGGCTACACCTTC

size: -
J: TRBJ2-2
V: TRBV11-2
D: TRBD1
CDR3: CASSFSARGLHGELFF
DNA: TGTGCCAGCAGCTTCTCTGCCAGGGGGCTTCACGGGGAGCTGTTTTTT

size: -
J: TRBJ2-1
V: TRBV19
D: TRBD2
CDR3: CASKGVAGAAFYNEQFF
DNA: TGTGCCAGTAAGGGGGTAGCGGGAGCCGCTTTTTACAATGAGCAGTTCTTC

size: -
J: TRBJ2-1
V: TRBV5-1
D: -
CDR3: CASSPAVLTLDEQFF
DNA: TGCGCCAGCAGCCCCGCGGTTTTGACTTTAGATGAGCAGTTCTTC

size: -
J: TRBJ1-4
V: TRBV6-2/TRBV6-3
D: TRBD1
CDR3: CASSSQGDAEKLFF
DNA: TGTGCCAGCAGCTCGCAGGGGGATGCTGAAAAACTGTTTTTT

size: -
J: TRBJ2-1
V: TRBV19
D: TRBD2
CDR3: CASSMRTSGSIHNEQFF
DNA: TGTGCCAGTAGTATGCGGACTAGCGGGAGTATCCACAATGAGCAGTTCTTC

size: -
J: TRBJ2-2
V: TRBV5-1
D: TRBD1
CDR3: CASSWGTGVNTGELFF
DNA: TGCGCCAGCAGCTGGGGGACAGGGGTTAACACCGGGGAGCTGTTTTTT

size: -
J: TRBJ1-4
V: TRBV5-4
D: TRBD1
CDR3: CASSLGGQGRGREKLFF
DNA: TGTGCCAGCAGCTTGGGGGGACAGGGCAGGGGTAGAGAAAAACTGTTTTTT

size: -
J: TRBJ1-1
V: TRBV30
D: -
CDR3: CAWSVWGLNTEAFF
DNA: TGTGCCTGGAGTGTATGGGGGCTGAACACTGAAGCTTTCTTT

size: -
J: TRBJ2-7
V: TRBV11-2
D: TRBD1
CDR3: CASSPRDRRYEQYF
DNA: TGTGCCAGCAGCCCTCGGGACAGACGCTACGAGCAGTACTTC

size: once
J: TRBJ1-5
V: TRBV28
D: -
CDR3: CASSSWAGGNQPQHF
DNA: TGTGCCAGCAGCTCCTGGGCAGGGGGCAATCAGCCCCAGCATTTT

size: -
J: TRBJ2-7
V: TRBV29-1
D: -
CDR3: CSVEDREGAFSYEQYF
DNA: TGCAGCGTTGAAGATCGGGAGGGGGCGTTCTCCTACGAGCAGTACTTC

size: -
J: TRBJ1-2
V: TRBV28
D: TRBD1
CDR3: CASSTPGQETYGYTF
DNA: TGTGCCAGCAGTACCCCTGGACAGGAGACCTATGGCTACACCTTC

size: -
J: TRBJ1-1
V: TRBV19
D: -
CDR3: CASSMASSNTEAFF
DNA: TGTGCCAGTAGTATGGCAAGTTCTAACACTGAAGCTTTCTTT

size: once
J: TRBJ2-5
V: TRBV5-1
D: TRBD2
CDR3: CASSLVPALAAPGETQYF
DNA: TGCGCCAGCAGCTTGGTGCCCGCACTAGCGGCACCGGGAGAGACCCAGTACTTC

size: once
J: TRBJ2-7
V: TRBV14
D: TRBD2
CDR3: CASSLTYTGGLSYEQYF
DNA: TGTGCCAGCAGCCTAACCTATACGGGAGGACTCTCCTACGAGCAGTACTTC

size: once
J: TRBJ1-1
V: TRBV19
D: TRBD1
CDR3: CASSRDRGNTEAFF
DNA: TGTGCCAGTAGCCGGGACAGGGGGAACACTGAAGCTTTCTTT

size: -
J: TRBJ1-1
V: TRBV12-3/TRBV12-4
D: -
CDR3: CASRQGMNTEAFF
DNA: TGTGCCAGCAGACAGGGTATGAACACTGAAGCTTTCTTT

size: few
J: TRBJ1-5
V: TRBV28
D: -
CDR3: CASSPDTPNQPQHF
DNA: TGTGCCAGCAGTCCGGACACCCCCAATCAGCCCCAGCATTTT

size: -
J: TRBJ2-3
V: TRBV10-3
D: -
CDR3: CAIKEAPSTDTQYF
DNA: TGTGCCATCAAAGAGGCGCCCAGCACAGATACGCAGTATTTT

size: -
J: TRBJ1-2
V: TRBV29-1
D: -
CDR3: CSVEDGPGGQGYGYTF
DNA: TGCAGCGTTGAAGACGGGCCCGGTGGGCAGGGCTATGGCTACACCTTC

size: -
J: TRBJ1-5
V: TRBV28
D: TRBD1
CDR3: CAINRDRYQPQHF
DNA: TGTGCCATCAACCGGGACAGGTATCAGCCCCAGCATTTT

size: -
J: TRBJ2-5
V: TRBV12-3/TRBV12-4
D: TRBD2
CDR3: CASRGLAGETQYF
DNA: TGTGCCAGCAGAGGACTAGCGGGAGAGACCCAGTACTTC

size: -
J: TRBJ1-1
V: TRBV5-1
D: -
CDR3: CASSLVLRQNTEAFF
DNA: TGCGCCAGCAGCTTGGTTTTGCGGCAGAACACTGAAGCTTTCTTT

size: -
J: TRBJ2-2
V: TRBV4-1
D: TRBD1
CDR3: CASSVRDRVTGELFF
DNA: TGCGCCAGCAGCGTCCGGGACAGAGTCACCGGGGAGCTGTTTTTT